The text below deals with one T cell receptor (beta chain). The data are from a study of blood T cell repertoires in COVID-19. For the study at large: Italy, Spain and the United States were the sources of the convalescent and acute COVID-19 samples.

Per the original data handling: From reference gene primer amplification, estimates of nucleated cell counts were derived. Measured with immunoSEQ multiplex PCR; TCRdb has only the in-frame clones, and not every one. V, J and clone size reflect that table, while D and trimming were determined from the DNA. The table lists under 130,000 clones, roughly 90% of them singletons. This receptor was identified in an elderly woman in a cohort sampled during active COVID-19. The sequenced material came from peripheral blood.

CDR3 sequence reads: CASSLGSTGRLQETQYF. DNA of the CDR3: TGCGCCAGCAGCTTGGGAAGTACCGGGAGGCTGCAAGAGACCCAGTACTTC. The chain is built from TRBV5-1 and TRBJ2-5; 7 nucleotides line up with TRBD2. CDR3 length: 17 residues. Germline CDR1 is SGHRS and CDR2 is YFSETQ. V lost 0 bases, J lost 2 bases, and 10 bases stayed unmatched.